This T cell receptor beta chain was profiled in a study of T cell responses to AZD1222 COVID-19 vaccine. Study results and caveats: Sampling that yielded the repertoires occurred only after the peak T cell response. Spike regions recognized by vaccine-associated CD4 TCRs spanned the protein, led by 160-218 and 743-854. Seropositive status at baseline applied to only five or six AZD1222 recipients. Of spike-specific TCRs, nearly half reportedly target regions left unmutated in variants.

About this clone itself: Antigen: not known.

This CDR3 contains 15 residues. CDR1 is SNHLY and CDR2 is FYNNEI in the germline V gene. V gave up 6 bases and J gave up 2 bases, with 16 bases separating them. Using immunoSEQ multiplex PCR, the repertoire was profiled, and TCRdb retains in-frame clones only, with some absent. The sample shows approximately 120,000 clones, around 87% of them seen only once. The chain is built from TRBV2 and TRBJ2-5, with D perhaps matching TRBD1 (5 bases). This clonotype originated in an adult in good health. The sample was peripheral blood, taken on day 0 of AZD1222 vaccination. The CDR3 nucleotides read TGTGCCAGCAGCGACGTGGCAGGGTGGCAAGAGACCCAGTACTTC. Its protein product is CASSDVAGWQETQYF.